This TCR beta chain was sequenced during a study of identical twins. The table lists this clonotype with a few counts. Each CDR3 protein gets one entry after TCRdb re-called the 5' RACE reads with MiXCR. The sample records 700,000 to 950,000 distinct CDR3 sequences, roughly 12% being singletons. The CDR3 totals 12 residues. In germline, CDR1 is SGHAT, CDR2 FQNNGV. The ends were cut back, 8 bases at V and 5 bases at J, with 12 bases in the middle. The data also belong to a second study, concerning yellow fever vaccine responses in identical twins.

This chain uses TRBV11-2 with TRBJ1-1; the D gene is possibly TRBD1 (5 bases). Material: PBMCs. This clonotype was sampled from a woman aged 18-29 years in good health. The CDR3 is CASREGFTEAFF. The CDR3 DNA sequence: TGTGCCAGCCGCGAGGGGTTTACTGAAGCTTTCTTT.